This T cell receptor (beta chain) was profiled in a study of blood T cell repertoires in COVID-19. Study summary: Sample material is recorded as cDNA or gDNA derived from T cells, B-cell-depleted T cells, or PBMCs.

Measured with immunoSEQ multiplex PCR; TCRdb has only the in-frame clones, and not every one. The table records more than 300,000 clones, 80% to 95% of them present only once. This CDR3 region has 14 residues. In germline, CDR1 is SGHDT, CDR2 YYEEEE. With 4 bases clipped from V and 7 bases from J, the junction kept 5 bases outside the gene matches. Participants, 18 to 89 years old, spanned fewer than 30 US areas. Participant-reported clinical history was the basis for cohort assignment. Within the 2 weeks before study entry, each person in the exposed group met a COVID-19 case. The rearrangement links TRBV5-6 to TRBJ1-4, with TRBD1 matching 9 bases. The sample was PBMCs or T cells enriched from blood (not recorded which). This TCR was sampled from a woman aged 40-49 years who had been exposed to COVID-19. The DNA of the CDR3 is TGTGCCAGCAGCCTCGGACAGGGGAGTGAAAAACTGTTTTTT. It is translated as CASSLGQGSEKLFF.